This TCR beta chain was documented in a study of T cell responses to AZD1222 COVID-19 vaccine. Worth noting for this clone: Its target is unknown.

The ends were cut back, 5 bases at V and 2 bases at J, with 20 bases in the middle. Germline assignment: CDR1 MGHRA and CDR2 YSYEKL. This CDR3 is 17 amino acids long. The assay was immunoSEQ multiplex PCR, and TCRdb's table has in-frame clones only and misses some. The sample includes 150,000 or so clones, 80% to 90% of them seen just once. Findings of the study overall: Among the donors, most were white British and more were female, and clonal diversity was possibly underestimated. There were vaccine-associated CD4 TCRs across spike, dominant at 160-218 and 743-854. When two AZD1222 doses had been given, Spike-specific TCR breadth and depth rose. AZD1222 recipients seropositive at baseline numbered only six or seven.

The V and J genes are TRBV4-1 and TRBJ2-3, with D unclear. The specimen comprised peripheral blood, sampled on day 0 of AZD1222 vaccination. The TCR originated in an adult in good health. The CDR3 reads CASSVLGLTRPTDTQYF. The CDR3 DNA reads TGCGCCAGCAGCGTCCTGGGGTTGACGCGGCCCACAGATACGCAGTATTTT.